This T cell receptor (beta chain) originates from a study of blood T cells in healthy people across ages. The sample providers were healthy Caucasian people from Russia, aged roughly 6 to 95. Per sample, no less than 5 micrograms of total RNA were extracted. Comments on this clonotype: Its cognate antigen is unknown.

Germline CDR1 reads LNHDA; CDR2 reads SQIVND (reference sequence). V was cut by 9 bases and J by 0 bases, with 26 bases left in between. The CDR3 is 19 amino acids. General observations from the study: The long-lived group displayed more naive CD4+ cells, plus higher diversity, than the aged donors did. Percentage of naive T cells showed a strong correlation with TCR beta diversity.

The use of a sample-barcoded 5' primer and a J-beta primer mix characterized a second PCR of roughly 7 to 11 cycles. TCRdb recomputed calls from the 5' RACE reads with MiXCR, one row per CDR3 protein. The sample contains some 1.5 million distinct CDR3 sequences, approximately 43% of which appear only once. The rearrangement joins TRBV19 to TRBJ1-4, with D maybe TRBD1 (6 bases). Sequencing was done on a sample of blood. This clonotype was obtained from a woman aged 18-29 years in good health. The CDR3 region is CASRSAAWGAGATNEKLFF. In DNA, the CDR3 is TGTGCCAGCCGCTCCGCCGCTTGGGGGGCGGGTGCAACTAATGAAAAACTGTTTTTT.